A selection of T cell receptor beta chains follows, all from one sample in a study of T cells after yellow fever vaccination. TCRdb redid the calling of the 5' RACE reads with MiXCR, one entry per CDR3 protein. The top ten clones hold more than 0.4% of a sample with around 16,000 distinct CDR3 sequences, around 4% of them seen once. The sequencing here drew on PBMCs, either bulk or a sorted T-cell subset (CD4+, CD8+, memory, or dextramer-sorted; not recorded which), taken 15 days after the yellow fever booster vaccination. These receptors were taken from a young man who received the YFV17D yellow fever vaccine. CDR3s include the opening cysteine and the closing phenylalanine or tryptophan. D genes are given only for firm matches. Part of the rows lack a size; the others show once, few, many or a class for expanded clones.

V,J,size,D,DNA,CDR3
TRBV6-5,TRBJ1-1,many,-,TGTGCCAGCAGTACCTACACTGAAGCTTTCTTT,CASSTYTEAFF
TRBV4-1,TRBJ2-1,few,-,TGCGCCAGCAGCCAAGATATCGGGGGCGTCTACAATGAGCAGTTCTTC,CASSQDIGGVYNEQFF
TRBV5-1,TRBJ2-7,many,-,TGCGCCAGCAGCTCCGGGACGTTATCCTACGAGCAGTACTTC,CASSSGTLSYEQYF
TRBV6-2/TRBV6-3,TRBJ2-1,many,-,TGTGCCAGCAGTCCCCGGGGCATCGCCTTAAATGAGCAGTTCTTC,CASSPRGIALNEQFF
TRBV2,TRBJ2-2,many,TRBD1,TGTGCCAGCCAGGGGGCCGGGGAGCTGTTTTTT,CASQGAGELFF
TRBV6-1,TRBJ2-5,many,TRBD2,TGTGCCAGCAGTGAATTGCTAGCGGGAGGGCTCGAGGAGACCCAGTACTTC,CASSELLAGGLEETQYF
TRBV5-1,TRBJ1-1,many,-,TGCGCCAGCAGCTTGGTCGGGACCTCCAACACTGAAGCTTTCTTT,CASSLVGTSNTEAFF
TRBV20-1,TRBJ2-5,many,-,TGCAGTGCTAGAGGGCAAGAGACCCAGTACTTC,CSARGQETQYF
TRBV6-2/TRBV6-3,TRBJ2-7,many,-,TGTGCCAGCAGTTACTCAGGCGATTACGAGCAGTACTTC,CASSYSGDYEQYF
TRBV7-2,TRBJ2-1,many,-,TGTGCCAGCGGGGCCGCCGAGGAGCAGTTCTTC,CASGAAEEQFF
TRBV20-1,TRBJ2-2,many,TRBD2,TGCAGTGCTAGTTTTCCGGGAGGGGAAACCGGGGAGCTGTTTTTT,CSASFPGGETGELFF
TRBV29-1,TRBJ2-7,many,-,TGCAGCGTTGCTGGCCAGACCTACGAGCAGTACTTC,CSVAGQTYEQYF
TRBV6-2/TRBV6-3,TRBJ2-7,many,-,TGTGCCAGCAGTTCGAAAAGCGCCTACGAGCAGTACTTC,CASSSKSAYEQYF
TRBV18,TRBJ1-1,many,-,TGTGCCAGCTCACCAGCGGGCGGGGGGGGCACTGAAGCTTTCTTT,CASSPAGGGGTEAFF
TRBV5-1,TRBJ2-1,many,-,TGCGCCAGCAGCATCGAGAGGCCCTCCTACAATGAGCAGTTCTTC,CASSIERPSYNEQFF
TRBV7-2,TRBJ2-2,many,-,TGTGCCAGCAGCTTTCAAGGGGCGGAGGCCGGGGAGCTGTTTTTT,CASSFQGAEAGELFF
TRBV3-1,TRBJ2-3,-,-,TGTGCCAGCAGCCAAGATTACGGTTTGGGCGGTACGCAGTATTTT,CASSQDYGLGGTQYF
TRBV6-1,TRBJ1-1,many,-,TGTGCCAGCAACTCCCGGGGGGCGAACACTGAAGCTTTCTTT,CASNSRGANTEAFF
TRBV5-4,TRBJ2-7,many,-,TGTGCCATCCTGCCTCCGCTGGAAAGGTACGAGCAGTACTTC,CAILPPLERYEQYF
TRBV14,TRBJ2-4,many,-,TGTGCCAGCAGCCAAGATGACGGGAGAAACATTCAGTACTTC,CASSQDDGRNIQYF
TRBV5-1,TRBJ2-7,many,-,TGCGCCAGCAGCTTGGTGAGTTCTGAGCAGTACTTC,CASSLVSSEQYF
TRBV27,TRBJ2-1,many,-,TGTGCCAGCAGTCTCGGGGAGGCCAATGAGCAGTTCTTC,CASSLGEANEQFF
TRBV29-1,TRBJ2-3,many,TRBD2,TGCAGCGCAGAAAGACTAGCGGGAGGGATAAGCACAGATACGCAGTATTTT,CSAERLAGGISTDTQYF
TRBV12-3/TRBV12-4,TRBJ2-2,medium-sized,-,TGTGCCAGCAGTTTGGTTCCCGGGGAGCTGTTTTTT,CASSLVPGELFF
TRBV18,TRBJ2-5,medium-sized,-,TGTGCCAGCTCACCACAAGCGGGCCTTTATCAGACCCAGTACTTC,CASSPQAGLYQTQYF
TRBV12-3/TRBV12-4,TRBJ2-1,many,-,TGTGCCAGCAGTTTATTCCTAGCAAATGAGCAGTTCTTC,CASSLFLANEQFF
TRBV7-8,TRBJ2-1,many,TRBD1,TGTGCCAGCAGCTCGCTGACAGGGGGCCGTCACAATGAGCAGTTCTTC,CASSSLTGGRHNEQFF
TRBV29-1,TRBJ2-5,many,TRBD1,TGCAGTGGCGGACAGGGCGGAGAGACCCAGTACTTC,CSGGQGGETQYF
TRBV27,TRBJ2-6,many,TRBD1,TGTGCCAGCAGTTTATCGTTAATAGGGACAGGGAGCTCTGGGGCCAACGTCCTGACTTTC,CASSLSLIGTGSSGANVLTF
TRBV12-3/TRBV12-4,TRBJ1-6,many,-,TGTGCCAGCAGTTTAGGTGGGGGGGATTCACCCCTCCACTTT,CASSLGGGDSPLHF
TRBV4-3,TRBJ1-1,many,-,TGCGCCAGCAGCCAAGAAATGGGCGCTGAAGCTTTCTTT,CASSQEMGAEAFF
TRBV5-1,TRBJ2-1,many,TRBD2,TGCGCCAGCAGCTTGGGAGGGAGGGTCAATGAGCAGTTCTTC,CASSLGGRVNEQFF
TRBV27,TRBJ1-4,many,-,TGTGCCAGCAGTACGGGGATTTTGCGGGGTGAAAAACTGTTTTTT,CASSTGILRGEKLFF
TRBV3-1,TRBJ2-7,many,-,TGTGCCAGCAGCCAAGACCGTAGCACCGGCGGAGAGCAGTACTTC,CASSQDRSTGGEQYF
TRBV18,TRBJ2-2,many,-,TGTGCCAGCTCACCAAAGGGAAACACCGGGGAGCTGTTTTTT,CASSPKGNTGELFF
TRBV12-3/TRBV12-4,TRBJ2-2,medium-sized,TRBD2,TGTGCCAGCAGTCCCTCGCCGGGGGGGGGAGGGGAGCTGTTTTTT,CASSPSPGGGGELFF
TRBV29-1,TRBJ2-1,few,TRBD1,TGCAGCGTAAAAACTCCGGGACAGGGACTTAATGAGCAGTTCTTC,CSVKTPGQGLNEQFF
TRBV18,TRBJ1-1,medium-sized,TRBD1,TGTGCCAGCTACGAAACAGGGGGCACTGAAGCTTTCTTT,CASYETGGTEAFF
TRBV4-1,TRBJ2-3,many,-,TGCGCCAGCAGCCTGCCCTCCAGGTACCCGAACACAGATACGCAGTATTTT,CASSLPSRYPNTDTQYF
TRBV6-5,TRBJ2-7,many,-,TGTGCCAGCAAAATAGGACGGCCGGTGGACGAGCAGTACTTC,CASKIGRPVDEQYF
TRBV5-6,TRBJ2-7,few,-,TGTGCCAGCAGCCCCGGACTCCTCTGCTACGAGCAGTACTTC,CASSPGLLCYEQYF
TRBV5-6,TRBJ2-5,many,-,TGTGCCAGCAGCTCCTATCACGGAGAGACCCAGTACTTC,CASSSYHGETQYF
TRBV4-2,TRBJ2-2,many,-,TGTGCCAGCAGCCAAGAGGGGAAGAAGAACACCGGGGAGCTGTTTTTT,CASSQEGKKNTGELFF
TRBV28,TRBJ2-7,-,-,TGTGCCAGCAGCCCCGGGCTCCCCTGCGAGCAGTACTTC,CASSPGLPCEQYF
TRBV12-3/TRBV12-4,TRBJ1-5,many,-,TGTGCCAGCAGTTGGGACGCTAATCAGCCCCAGCATTTT,CASSWDANQPQHF
TRBV4-3,TRBJ2-7,many,TRBD2,TGCGCCAGCAGCCAAGATTCAGGACTAGCGTACGAGCAGTACTTC,CASSQDSGLAYEQYF
TRBV11-2,TRBJ2-7,many,-,TGTGCCAGCAGCTTACCTGCGACAGCCCCATACGAGCAGTACTTC,CASSLPATAPYEQYF
TRBV9,TRBJ2-5,few,TRBD2,TGTGCCAGCAGTGCTGGACTAGCGGGACTCCAAGAGACCCAGTACTTC,CASSAGLAGLQETQYF
TRBV5-8,TRBJ2-3,many,-,TGTGCCAGCAGCTTGGTACGAGGGAGTAAGACAGATACGCAGTATTTT,CASSLVRGSKTDTQYF
TRBV2,TRBJ1-2,many,-,TGTGCCAGCATCGGTCAGGGTTTCGGCTATGGCTACACCTTC,CASIGQGFGYGYTF
TRBV27,TRBJ2-1,many,TRBD2,TGTGCCAGCACCGGACTAGCGGGAGGCAATGAGCAGTTCTTC,CASTGLAGGNEQFF